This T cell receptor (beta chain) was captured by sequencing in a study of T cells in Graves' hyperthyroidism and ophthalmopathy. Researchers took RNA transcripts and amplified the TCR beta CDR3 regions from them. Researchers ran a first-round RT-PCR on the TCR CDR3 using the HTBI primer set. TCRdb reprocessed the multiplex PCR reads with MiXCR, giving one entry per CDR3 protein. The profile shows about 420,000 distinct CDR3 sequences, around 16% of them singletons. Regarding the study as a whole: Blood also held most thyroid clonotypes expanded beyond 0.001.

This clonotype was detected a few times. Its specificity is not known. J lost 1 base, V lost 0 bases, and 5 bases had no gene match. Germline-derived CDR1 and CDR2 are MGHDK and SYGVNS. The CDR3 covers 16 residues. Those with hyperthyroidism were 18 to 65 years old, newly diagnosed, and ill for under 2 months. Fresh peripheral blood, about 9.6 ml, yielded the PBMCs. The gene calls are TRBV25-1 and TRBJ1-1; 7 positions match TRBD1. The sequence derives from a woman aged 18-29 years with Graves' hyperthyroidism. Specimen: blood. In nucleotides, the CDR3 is TGTGCCAGCAGTGAATATGGCGACAGGGAGAACACTGAAGCTTTCTTT. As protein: CASSEYGDRENTEAFF.